This T cell receptor beta chain was sequenced during a study of T-cell memory formation after mild COVID-19. Each CDR3 protein gets one entry after TCRdb re-called the 5' RACE reads with MiXCR. The repertoire holds 280,000 or so distinct CDR3 sequences, with about a sixth as singletons. This CDR3 is 16 amino acids long. CDR1 and CDR2 (germline): SGHRS, YFSETQ. The germline V and J ends were trimmed by 6 bases and 5 bases, with 23 bases remaining between them. The sequence derives from a man in his late teens or twenties who had mild COVID-19 (a few samples of this study predate the infection). Cell type and time point are not known. V is TRBV5-1 and J is TRBJ2-5; D tentatively fits TRBD1 or TRBD2 (5 bases each). The sequenced sample was PBMCs or a T cell subset sorted from them (not recorded which). For the CDR3, the DNA is TGCGCCAGCACTCTCCAGGGTCCAGCCCGAGGGGAGACCCAGTACTTC. Amino acid sequence: CASTLQGPARGETQYF.